The T cell receptor (beta chain) described here comes from a study of blood T cells in healthy people across ages. Overall study findings and caveats: Estimates drawn from one million T cells were deemed to understate diversity.

This clonotype was picked up a small number of times. Its antigen is not identified. There are 17 residues in the CDR3. The V gene's germline CDR1 is MNHEY and CDR2 SVGEGT. V trimming: 4 bases; J trimming: 2 bases; junction bases outside the gene matches: 11. It was with a sample-barcoded 5' primer and a J-beta primer mix that a second PCR of roughly 7 to 12 cycles was run. TCRdb passed the 5' RACE reads through MiXCR, listing each CDR3 protein once. The sample consists of 630,000 or so distinct CDR3 sequences, roughly 32% of them appearing once. Sequencing input: blood. This chain uses TRBV6-2 or TRBV6-3 with TRBJ1-1; 9 positions agree with TRBD1. The receptor was derived from a woman at least 80 years old in good health. The CDR3 spells CASSFSRDRVTNTEAFF. The CDR3 DNA follows: TGTGCCAGCAGTTTCTCCCGGGACAGGGTTACAAACACTGAAGCTTTCTTT.